This T cell receptor (beta chain) originates from a study of Graves' ophthalmopathy and Graves' hyperthyroidism. RNA served as the template for amplifying TCR beta CDR3 regions. RT-PCR with HTBI primers came first, then second-round multiplex PCR. TCRdb redid the calling of the multiplex PCR reads with MiXCR, one entry per CDR3 protein. Of roughly 350,000 distinct CDR3 sequences listed, approximately 17% are singletons. V shed 3 bases and J shed 1 base, with 6 bases lying between them. The CDR3 totals 13 residues. Stable hyperthyroidism meant no ophthalmopathy within 18 months of follow-up. The evidence that diagnosis relied on was clinical symptoms, serum thyroxine, TRAb, thyroid ultrasound and orbital computed tomography. What supplied the PBMCs was roughly 10 ml of fresh peripheral blood. This clonotype occurred many times.

The sequencing input was peripheral blood. This TCR was sampled from an adult woman with stable Graves' hyperthyroidism. The rearrangement links TRBV12-3 or TRBV12-4 to TRBJ1-1; no reliable D call. This CDR3 is CASSFDGNTEAFF. CDR3 bases: TGTGCCAGCAGTTTTGACGGGAACACTGAAGCTTTCTTT.